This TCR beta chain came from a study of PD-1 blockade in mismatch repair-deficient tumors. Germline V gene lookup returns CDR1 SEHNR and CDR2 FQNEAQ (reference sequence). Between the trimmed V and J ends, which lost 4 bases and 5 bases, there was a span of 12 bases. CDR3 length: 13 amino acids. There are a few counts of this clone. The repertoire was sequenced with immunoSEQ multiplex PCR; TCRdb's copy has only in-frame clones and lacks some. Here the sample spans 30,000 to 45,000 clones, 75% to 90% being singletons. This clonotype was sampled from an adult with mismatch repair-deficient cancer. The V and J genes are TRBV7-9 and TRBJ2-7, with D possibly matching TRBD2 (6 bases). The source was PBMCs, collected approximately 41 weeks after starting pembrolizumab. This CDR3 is CASSSSSVDEQYF. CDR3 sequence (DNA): TGTGCCAGCAGCTCCTCTAGCGTGGACGAGCAGTACTTC.